This T cell receptor beta chain derives from a study of vaccination effects on CD4 cells after COVID-19. The V end was cut by 2 bases, the J end by 2 bases, with 13 bases between. Germline V lookup: CDR1 MNHEY, CDR2 SMNVEV (reference sequence). The CDR3 loop spans 16 amino acids. Prior to sequencing, the ViraFEST assay stimulated PBMC with viral peptide pools, which expanded the antigen-specific CD4+ T cells. Upon completion of around eleven days in culture, CD4+ T cells were isolated. Two doses of either BNT162b2 or mRNA-1273 were given to each participant. Half the medium was replaced with IL-2 medium on days 3 and 7. The sample holds one count of this clone. Its antigen is currently unknown. Method: immunoSEQ multiplex PCR; TCRdb's copy keeps in-frame clones and lacks some. The repertoire includes 84,000 or so clones, around 77% of them detected once, and under 1.2% sits in the top ten.

The sequenced sample was CD4+ T cells from PBMCs cultured with HCoV-OC43 spike peptides, obtained after COVID-19 vaccination. The subset here: HCoV-OC43 spike overlapping peptide pool stimulation. V is TRBV27 and J is TRBJ2-1; TRBD2 might be the D (7 bases). The sequence came from a human donor who received a COVID-19 vaccine. Here the CDR3 reads CASSLDPGGTYNEQFF. The CDR3 nucleotides read TGTGCCAGCAGTTTAGATCCGGGGGGCACCTACAATGAGCAGTTCTTC.